This is a list of T cell receptor beta chains from one sample in a study of T cell responses to AZD1222 COVID-19 vaccine. The method was immunoSEQ multiplex PCR; TCRdb's version includes in-frame clones alone and lacks a portion of them. The sample carries roughly 120,000 clones, just over 85% recorded once. The sequencing here drew on peripheral blood, taken on day 0 of AZD1222 vaccination. These receptors all come from an adult in good health. Each CDR3 is given with its conserved first and last residue. Fields, in order: D gene, clone size, J gene, V gene, CDR3 DNA, CDR3 protein. The D gene is left open where the match is weak. The size field is filled for only some rows; it gives once, few, many or a size class.

>TRBD1|-|TRBJ1-6|TRBV6-5
TGTGCCAGCAGTTATACCGGGACAGGGGGTTCACCCCTCCACTTT
CASSYTGTGGSPLHF
>-|-|TRBJ1-2|TRBV10-1
TGCGCCAGCAGTGAGGGACAGTACTATGGCTACACCTTC
CASSEGQYYGYTF
>-|-|TRBJ1-5|TRBV11-2
TGTGCCAGCAGCTTAGAGGGTTACAATCAGCCCCAGCATTTT
CASSLEGYNQPQHF
>-|-|TRBJ1-1|TRBV7-3
TGTGCCAGTCTAGAACAGGGTAGCGCTGAAGCTTTCTTT
CASLEQGSAEAFF
>TRBD1|-|TRBJ1-5|TRBV6-5
TGTGCCAGCAGCCTACAGGGGTACAATCAGCCCCAGCATTTT
CASSLQGYNQPQHF
>-|-|TRBJ1-5|TRBV5-5
TGTGCCAGCAGCTCTCCAGCGGGGGGGAGTCAGCCCCAGCATTTT
CASSSPAGGSQPQHF
>-|few|TRBJ2-7|TRBV2
TGTGCCAGCAGTGGGGGGCGAGGGTACGAGCAGTACTTC
CASSGGRGYEQYF
>TRBD1|-|TRBJ2-7|TRBV5-8
TGTGCCAGCAGCTCCCGCTCGACAGGGGGCACGAGCGAGCAGTACTTC
CASSSRSTGGTSEQYF
>TRBD1|-|TRBJ2-1|TRBV5-1
TGCGCCAGCAGCTTGCGGGGACAGGGATATCTGAGCTCCTACAATGAGCAGTTCTTC
CASSLRGQGYLSSYNEQFF
>-|-|TRBJ2-7|TRBV18
TGTGCCAGCTCACCGTTCGACAGTAGCTCCTACGAGCAGTACTTC
CASSPFDSSSYEQYF
>TRBD1|-|TRBJ2-5|TRBV18
TGTGCCAGCTCACCAATGTACAGGGGAGAGACCCAGTACTTC
CASSPMYRGETQYF
>TRBD1|-|TRBJ2-7|TRBV6-5
TGTGCCAGCAGTTACGGCAGGGGGTCCTACGAGCAGTACTTC
CASSYGRGSYEQYF
>TRBD2|-|TRBJ2-1|TRBV2
TGTGCCAGCAGTGACCAGGTCCCGCGGGGGGTCAACTACAATGAGCAGTTCTTC
CASSDQVPRGVNYNEQFF
>TRBD2|-|TRBJ2-3|TRBV3-1/TRBV3-2
TGTGCCAGCAGCCAAGATCTAGCGGGATTGAATACGCAGTATTTT
CASSQDLAGLNTQYF
>-|-|TRBJ1-6|TRBV5-1
TGCGCCAGCAGCTTGGAGACATTCGGGCCACCCCTCCACTTT
CASSLETFGPPLHF
>-|-|TRBJ1-5|TRBV6-5
TGTGCCAGCAATGGGGGACGGACAGATCAGCCCCAGCATTTT
CASNGGRTDQPQHF
>-|-|TRBJ2-1|TRBV10-1
TGCGCCAGCAGTGGAAGTCGACGGAGCCCTAGCTCCTACAATGAGCAGTTCTTC
CASSGSRRSPSSYNEQFF
>-|-|TRBJ2-1|TRBV27
TGTGCCAGCAGTTTCAGGAGAGGTGAGCAGTTCTTC
CASSFRRGEQFF
>TRBD2|-|TRBJ2-3|TRBV2
TGTGCCAGCAGTGGATATTCGGGAGGGCCCAGCACAGATACGCAGTATTTT
CASSGYSGGPSTDTQYF
>TRBD2|few|TRBJ2-7|TRBV6-5
TGTGCCAGCAGTTACGGGACTACTAGCTACGAGCAGTACTTC
CASSYGTTSYEQYF
>-|-|TRBJ1-6|TRBV7-6
TGTGCCAGCAGCTTAGCGGGGGTCTCCCATAATTCACCCCTCCACTTT
CASSLAGVSHNSPLHF
>-|-|TRBJ2-3|TRBV7-9
TGTGCCAGCAGCTTAGCGGAGATGGTAGGGGATACGCAGTATTTT
CASSLAEMVGDTQYF
>-|-|TRBJ2-1|TRBV5-6
TGTGCCAGCAGCTTGTGGATCCCATCCCTCCTTTACAATGAGCAGTTCTTC
CASSLWIPSLLYNEQFF
>-|-|TRBJ2-5|TRBV5-1
TGCGCCAGCAGCCCGGGCATTTTTTGGGGCCAAGAGACCCAGTACTTC
CASSPGIFWGQETQYF
>TRBD2|-|TRBJ2-3|TRBV10-1
TGCGCCAGCAGTGGGACTAGCGGGAGAGAGATAGATACGCAGTATTTT
CASSGTSGREIDTQYF
>TRBD1|-|TRBJ1-1|TRBV5-4
TGTGCCAGCAGCTCCCGGGACAGGGTACAGGCTGAAGCTTTCTTT
CASSSRDRVQAEAFF
>-|-|TRBJ1-2|TRBV28
TGTGCCAGCAGCTTTACTAAGAGAGGCTACACCTTC
CASSFTKRGYTF
>TRBD1|once|TRBJ1-5|TRBV28
TGTGCCAGCAGACCCGGGACAGGTAACAATCAGCCCCAGCATTTT
CASRPGTGNNQPQHF
>-|-|TRBJ1-5|TRBV2
TGTGCCAGCACCGGGGATGGGGGCCTCACCCAGCATTTT
CASTGDGGLTQHF
>-|once|TRBJ1-1|TRBV2
TGTGCCAGCAGTGAATTTGGGGGGATGGGCACTGAAGCTTTCTTT
CASSEFGGMGTEAFF
>-|-|TRBJ2-2|TRBV6-5
TGTGCCAGTCAAGGGACTCCGAACACCGGGGAGCTGTTTTTT
CASQGTPNTGELFF
>TRBD1|-|TRBJ1-2|TRBV10-3
TGTGCCATCCGGACAGGGGACGAAAGCGGCTACACCTTC
CAIRTGDESGYTF
>-|-|TRBJ1-6|TRBV28
TGTGCCAGCAGCTCCCCTAGCGGGACTGCATCACCCCTCCACTTT
CASSSPSGTASPLHF
>TRBD1|once|TRBJ1-2|TRBV7-2
TGTGCCAGCAGCACCCTAACTGACAGGGACTATGGCTACACCTTC
CASSTLTDRDYGYTF
>-|-|TRBJ1-1|TRBV4-1
TGCGTCAGCAGCCCACGGGCCCAAGGACCCGAAGCTTTCTTT
CVSSPRAQGPEAFF
>-|once|TRBJ1-5|TRBV5-4
TGTGCCAGCAGCTTGGTAGGAAGCAATCAGCCCCAGCATTTT
CASSLVGSNQPQHF
>-|-|TRBJ2-4|TRBV3-1/TRBV3-2
TGTGCCAGCAGCGAGATCTTCCCATTTGCAAAAAAAAACATTCAGTACTTC
CASSEIFPFAKKNIQYF
>-|-|TRBJ2-1|TRBV28
TGTGCCAGCAGTTTGGGACAAGGGATTAATGAGCAGTTCTTC
CASSLGQGINEQFF
>-|-|TRBJ1-6|TRBV10-3
TGTGCCATCGCCTTGGACCTACGGAATTCACCCCTCCACTTT
CAIALDLRNSPLHF
>-|-|TRBJ2-3|TRBV18
TGTGCCAGCTCCCCGTGGGGCCGTGACACAGATACGCAGTATTTT
CASSPWGRDTDTQYF
>TRBD1|-|TRBJ1-6|TRBV7-2
TGTGCCAGCAGCTTGGGGACAGGGGCTAATTCACCCCTCCACTTT
CASSLGTGANSPLHF